This paragraph reports one TCR beta chain. This clone's antigen is unknown. Base qualities are not at hand, and no much larger clone is one base apart. This entry belongs to a study of OX40 agonist ivuxolimab in advanced cancers. Turning to the overall study: Ivuxolimab was a fully human IgG2 agonistic monoclonal antibody targeting the costimulatory receptor OX40 (CD134). Prior anti-PD-1, anti-PD-L1 or anti-CTLA-4 therapy was permitted, and 30% to 50% of dose-escalation patients had received checkpoint inhibitors. The point of sequencing TCRbeta in the periphery was to test whether ivuxolimab changed TCR sequence diversity and drove clonal T-cell expansion. Partial responses occurred in three dose-escalation patients: two with cutaneous melanoma and one with hepatocellular carcinoma. The paper describes the monotherapy dose-escalation part (N of about 57 patients) of the phase I trial of ivuxolimab. Among the approximately 54 dose-escalation patients, roughly 20 had hepatocellular carcinoma, roughly 15 melanoma, 9 renal cell carcinoma and 9 head and neck cancer. Intravenous ivuxolimab was administered to patients every 2 weeks at six dose levels: 0.01, 0.1, 0.3, 1.5, 3 and 10 mg/kg. A male proportion of approximately 83% and a mean age of approximately 60 years, ranging from roughly 23 to 80, were recorded for the dose-escalation cohort. What the study reported, not specific to this receptor: Low levels of normalized T-cell clonal expansion were also seen in some patients who did not respond. At doses of 0.1 to 3.0 mg/kg, clonal expansion of both CD4+ and CD8+ T cells in blood was seen between baseline and week 6. On average, CD8+ T cells showed more expanded clones than CD4+ T cells after ivuxolimab. Which antigens the clonally expanded peripheral T cells were specific for was not determined. In the 0.1-3.0 mg/kg groups, partial responders had among the lowest normalized peripheral clonal expansion, particularly in CD8+ T cells.

Patients with autoimmune disease history or receiving systemic immunosuppression were excluded from the trial. Peripheral blood for TCR sequencing was collected from all dose cohorts at baseline, on cycle 4 day 1, and on cycle 7 day 1. Samples came from an open-label, multicenter, first-in-human phase I dose-escalation trial of ivuxolimab. Adults with locally advanced or metastatic head and neck squamous cell, hepatocellular, melanoma or renal cell carcinoma were enrolled in the trial. CD4+ and CD8+ T cells were sorted separately from peripheral blood before TCR sequencing. Genomic DNA was isolated from the sorted cells so that the TCRbeta CDR3 region could be sequenced. The immunoSEQ Assay was used to sequence the TCRbeta CDR3 regions. TCRdb holds this immuneACCESS table with in-frame rearrangements only. Some clones are missing; in checked studies, unresolved V genes explain under half, and the rest has no known cause. The sample profile shows roughly 83,000 clones; approximately 84% of them were found once. The biggest ten clones account for around 6.6% of the sample.

Inclusive of the bounding cysteine and phenylalanine, the CDR3 is 17 residues long. Of all the DNA, just the CDR3 is kept, 51 bases in frame from base 1. A distance of 29 bases separates the germline ends of V and J, which lose 4 bases and 11 bases respectively. Via the germline V gene (reference sequence), CDR1 is LNHDA and CDR2 SQIVND. This receptor was taken from an adult with an advanced solid tumor such as melanoma, head and neck, liver or kidney cancer. The V and J segments used are TRBV19 and TRBJ1-1, with no reliable assignment of the D segment. The starting material was CD4+ or CD8+ T cells sorted from blood, obtained in a trial of the OX40 agonist ivuxolimab. CDR3 region: CASSTQMAARDRSSAFF. The DNA reads TGTGCCAGTAGTACCCAGATGGCGGCTCGGGATAGGTCGAGTGCTTTCTTT.